What follows are 3 T cell receptor beta chains derived from one specimen sequenced in a study of T cells in women clearing cervical HPV infection. TCRdb's table, derived via immunoSEQ multiplex PCR, lists solely in-frame clones and lacks some. The sample table includes under 45,000 clones. The specimen was blood buffy coat. These receptor sequences come from a woman aged 18 to 75 with a cervical HPV16 infection that either progressed to CIN3+ or cleared (not recorded which).

Remarks on this clone: The CDR3 end falls 3 residues outside the read, so it is completed with the germline J gene. The chain joins TRBV5-1 to TRBJ1-4, with D perhaps TRBD1 (5 bases). Germline V gives CDR1 SGHRS, CDR2 YFSETQ. The V and J ends lost 2 bases and 0 bases respectively, with 14 bases between them. The CDR3 runs to 17 residues. The CDR3 bases that were read are TGCGCCAGCAGCTTATCTCAGGGAGGTACAACTAATGAAAAA. Translating it yields CASSLSQGGTTNEK. The whole CDR3 protein is CASSLSQGGTTNEKLFF.

With respect to this clone: Germline and junction disagree at one end, which may indicate a read error. Read sequence stops 3 residues before the CDR3 end, and the germline J gene provides the missing end. This rearrangement joins TRBV4-2 to TRBJ2-3; D call uncertain. The CDR3 sequence is 15 residues long. From germline, CDR1 is LGHNA and CDR2 YNFKEQ. CDR3 DNA (partial): TGCGCCAGCAGCCAAGATTTCCCCTTGACAGATACG. Translating gives CASSQDFPLTDT. The full CDR3 reads CASSQDFPLTDTQYF.

In the case of this clone: The read finishes 3 residues shy of the CDR3 end, and the germline J gene is used to complete it. The chain has TRBV14 and TRBJ2-5, with 7 positions matching TRBD1. CDR3 length: 16 amino acids. CDR1 is SGHDN and CDR2 is FVKESK in the germline V gene. Trimming removed 4 bases from V and 5 bases from J; junction bases left unmatched: 13. Partial CDR3 DNA: TGTGCCAGCAGCCGAGGGGGCAGCACTTCGAGCGAGACC. It codes for CASSRGGSTSSET. The whole CDR3 protein reads CASSRGGSTSSETQYF.